This T cell receptor (beta chain) comes out of a study of blood T cell repertoires in COVID-19. On the study more broadly: The samples span acute and convalescent COVID-19 from the United States, Italy and Spain. The analysed material was cDNA or gDNA that came from T cells, B-cell-depleted T cells, or PBMCs.

Original handling: From reference gene primer amplification, estimates of nucleated cell counts were derived. Sequenced by immunoSEQ multiplex PCR; TCRdb stores in-frame clones only, minus some. V and J calls and clone size come straight from that table; D and trimming were deduced from the DNA. Among about 110,000 clones listed, 55% to 75% were seen once. Germline-derived CDR1 and CDR2 are SGDLS and YYNGEE. V was trimmed by 6 bases and J by 2 bases, leaving 17 bases between them. This CDR3 is 15 amino acids long. The sequenced sample consisted of peripheral blood. This TCR was recovered from a woman aged 40 to 50 with acute or convalescent COVID-19. The chain joins TRBV9 to TRBJ1-2; D not certain. The DNA for the CDR3 is TGTGCCAGCAAAGTCGAGTCGCGAGGGAACTATGGCTACACCTTC. Amino acid sequence: CASKVESRGNYGYTF. The full variable domain, with the rest looked up from reference TRBV9 and TRBJ1-2, is DSGVTQTPKHLITATGQRVTLRCSPRSGDLSVYWYQQSLDQGLQFLIQYYNGEERAKGNILERFSAQQFPDLHSELNLSSLELGDSALYFCASKVESRGNYGYTFGSGTRLTVV.